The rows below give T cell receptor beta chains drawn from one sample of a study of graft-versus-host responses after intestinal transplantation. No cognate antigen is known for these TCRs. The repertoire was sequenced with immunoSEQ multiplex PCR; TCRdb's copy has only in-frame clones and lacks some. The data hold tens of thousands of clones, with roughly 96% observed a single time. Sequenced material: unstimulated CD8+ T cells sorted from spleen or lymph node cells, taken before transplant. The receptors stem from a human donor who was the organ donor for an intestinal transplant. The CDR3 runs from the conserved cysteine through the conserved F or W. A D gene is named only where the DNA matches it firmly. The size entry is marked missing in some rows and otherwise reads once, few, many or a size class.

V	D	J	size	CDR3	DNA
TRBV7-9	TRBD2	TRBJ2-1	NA	CASSLQGGTAYNEQFF	TGTGCCAGCAGCTTACAGGGAGGGACGGCCTACAATGAGCAGTTCTTC
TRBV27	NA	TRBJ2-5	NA	CASRVLIWLDQTQYF	TGTGCCAGCAGAGTTCTGATATGGTTGGATCAGACCCAGTACTTC
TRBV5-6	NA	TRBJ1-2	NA	CASSFDGHGYTF	TGTGCCAGCAGCTTTGATGGTCATGGCTACACCTTC
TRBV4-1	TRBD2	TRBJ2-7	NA	CASSQVGGLAGPYEQYF	TGCGCCAGCAGCCAAGTTGGGGGACTAGCGGGGCCTTACGAGCAGTACTTC
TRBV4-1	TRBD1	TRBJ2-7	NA	CASSQRGTGYEQYF	TGCGCCAGCAGCCAGAGAGGGACAGGGTACGAGCAGTACTTC
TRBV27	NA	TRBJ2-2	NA	CASSFSSNTGELFF	TGTGCCAGCAGTTTCTCCTCAAACACCGGGGAGCTGTTTTTT
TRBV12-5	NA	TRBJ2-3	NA	CASVLQPHTQYF	TGTGCTAGTGTCCTCCAGCCCCATACGCAGTATTTT
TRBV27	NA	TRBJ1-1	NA	CASSLSPVNTEAFF	TGTGCCAGCAGTTTAAGCCCAGTGAACACTGAAGCTTTCTTT
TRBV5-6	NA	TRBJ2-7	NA	CASSLASSYEQYF	TGTGCCAGCAGCCTTGCTAGCTCCTACGAGCAGTACTTC
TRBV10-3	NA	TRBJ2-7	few	CAISKDNYEQYF	TGTGCCATCAGTAAGGACAACTACGAGCAGTACTTC
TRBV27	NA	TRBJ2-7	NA	CASSPLGDSYEQYF	TGTGCCAGCAGTCCCTTAGGGGACTCCTACGAGCAGTACTTC
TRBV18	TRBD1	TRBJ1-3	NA	CASLKGTGSSGNTIYF	TGTGCCAGCTTAAAAGGGACAGGTTCCTCTGGAAACACCATATATTTT
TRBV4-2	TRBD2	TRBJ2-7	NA	CASSPSGAYYEQYF	TGTGCCAGCAGCCCTAGCGGGGCTTACTACGAGCAGTACTTC
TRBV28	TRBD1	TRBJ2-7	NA	CASSNPPDRGSYEQYF	TGTGCCAGCAGTAACCCGCCAGACAGGGGGTCCTACGAGCAGTACTTC
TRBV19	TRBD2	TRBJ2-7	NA	CASSGGGPDPYEQYF	TGTGCCAGTAGTGGGGGAGGGCCGGATCCCTACGAGCAGTACTTC
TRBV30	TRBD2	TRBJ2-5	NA	CAWSRLAGGWGETQYF	TGTGCCTGGAGTAGACTAGCGGGGGGCTGGGGGGAGACCCAGTACTTC
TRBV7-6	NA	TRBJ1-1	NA	CASSLEVPEMNTEAFF	TGTGCCAGCAGCTTGGAGGTTCCCGAAATGAACACTGAAGCTTTCTTT
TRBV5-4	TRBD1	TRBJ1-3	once	CASSLRGQGASRNF	TGTGCCAGCAGCTTGAGGGGACAGGGGGCTTCGAGGAATTTT
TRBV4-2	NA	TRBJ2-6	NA	CASSLQTGEGSGANVLTF	TGTGCCAGCAGCTTACAGACAGGGGAGGGATCTGGGGCCAACGTCCTGACTTTC
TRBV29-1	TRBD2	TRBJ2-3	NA	CSVATSGGMGDTQYF	TGCAGCGTTGCTACTAGCGGGGGAATGGGTGATACGCAGTATTTT
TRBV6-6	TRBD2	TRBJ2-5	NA	CASSSLAAQETQYF	TGTGCCAGCAGTTCACTAGCGGCCCAAGAGACCCAGTACTTC
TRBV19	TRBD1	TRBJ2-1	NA	CASSIDPPEGAAHNEQFF	TGTGCCAGTAGTATAGACCCCCCCGAGGGGGCGGCCCATAATGAGCAGTTCTTC
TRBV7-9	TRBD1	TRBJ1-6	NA	CASSFWTGGNSPLHF	TGTGCCAGCAGCTTCTGGACAGGGGGCAATTCACCCCTCCACTTT
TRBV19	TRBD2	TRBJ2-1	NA	CASSPGLAGGHEQFF	TGTGCCAGTAGTCCGGGACTAGCGGGGGGGCATGAGCAGTTCTTC
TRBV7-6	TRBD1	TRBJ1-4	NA	CASSSAPGGFNEKLFF	TGTGCCAGCAGCTCCGCCCCAGGGGGCTTTAATGAAAAACTGTTTTTT
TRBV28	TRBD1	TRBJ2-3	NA	CASSFSGQGGNDPTDTQYF	TGTGCCAGCAGTTTTTCGGGACAGGGAGGGAACGACCCCACAGATACGCAGTATTTT
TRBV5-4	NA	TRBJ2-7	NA	CASSDPPGSLHEQYF	TGTGCCAGCAGCGACCCCCCCGGGAGTCTCCACGAGCAGTACTTC
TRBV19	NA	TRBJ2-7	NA	CASSSYFQAYTYEQYF	TGTGCCAGTAGTTCATACTTTCAAGCCTACACCTACGAGCAGTACTTC
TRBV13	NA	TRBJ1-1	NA	CASSPGRAPTEAFF	TGTGCCAGCTCCCCGGGTAGAGCCCCCACTGAAGCTTTCTTT
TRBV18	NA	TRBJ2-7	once	CASSHQGSPYEQYF	TGTGCCAGCTCACACCAGGGGTCCCCCTACGAGCAGTACTTC
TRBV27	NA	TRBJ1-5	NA	CASSLGSNQPQHF	TGTGCCAGCAGTTTAGGGAGCAATCAGCCCCAGCATTTT
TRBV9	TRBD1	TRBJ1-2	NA	CASSHRQGASYGYTF	TGTGCCAGCAGCCATAGACAGGGGGCAAGCTATGGCTACACCTTC
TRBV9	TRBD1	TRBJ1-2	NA	CASSEGGQGNYGYTF	TGTGCCAGCAGCGAGGGGGGACAGGGGAACTATGGCTACACCTTC
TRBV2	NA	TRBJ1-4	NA	CASSEEWAIAEKLFF	TGTGCCAGCAGTGAAGAGTGGGCAATCGCGGAAAAACTGTTTTTT
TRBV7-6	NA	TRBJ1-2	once	CASSDLVGTLNRDGYTF	TGTGCCAGCAGCGACTTAGTGGGGACATTGAACCGGGATGGCTACACCTTC
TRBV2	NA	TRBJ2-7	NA	CASSEWRGAYEQYF	TGTGCCAGCAGTGAATGGCGGGGTGCCTACGAGCAGTACTTC